The next 8 T cell receptor beta chains were all read from a single sample in a study of OX40 agonist ivuxolimab in advanced cancers. Assay used: immunoSEQ multiplex PCR; TCRdb lists only in-frame clones, some missing. This sample has fewer than 85,000 clones; roughly nine tenths occur once, and the top ten carry roughly 9.7%. The material was CD4+ or CD8+ T cells sorted from blood, obtained in a trial of the OX40 agonist ivuxolimab. The receptor set was obtained from an adult with an advanced solid tumor such as melanoma, head and neck, liver or kidney cancer.

J is TRBJ2-3 and V is TRBV7-9, with 7 bases identical to TRBD1. The J segment lost 4 bases and the V segment lost 5 bases, leaving 12 bases of the junction unmatched. CDR3 size: 16 residues. Germline V CDR1 and CDR2: SEHNR, FQNEAQ (reference sequence). CDR3 region: CASSGHRGDLSDTQYF. The DNA for the CDR3 is TGTGCCAGCAGCGGGCACAGGGGCGACCTCTCAGATACGCAGTATTTT.

The gene calls are TRBV6-5 and TRBJ2-1, with TRBD1 matching 9 bases. The CDR3 runs 14 residues. Germline loops: CDR1 MNHEY, CDR2 SVGAGI. The V and J ends lost 7 bases and 2 bases, in that order; junction bases with no gene match: 3. The chain's CDR3 is CASTGQGTYNEQFF. CDR3 DNA sequence: TGTGCCAGCACCGGACAGGGGACCTACAATGAGCAGTTCTTC.

The V and J genes are TRBV7-9 and TRBJ2-4; 7 bases align to TRBD2. There are 15 residues in the CDR3. The germline V gene encodes CDR1 SEHNR and CDR2 FQNEAQ (reference sequence). V was clipped by 4 bases and J by 1 base; unmatched bases: 4. The DNA of the CDR3 is TGTGCCAGCAGCTGGGAGGGTGAGGCCAAAAACATTCAGTACTTC. Its translation: CASSWEGEAKNIQYF.

This chain connects TRBV29-1 to TRBJ2-7; the match to TRBD1 covers 10 bases. The trim removed 5 bases at V and 4 bases at J, leaving 8 bases unmatched. Germline V gene data show CDR1 as SQVTM and CDR2 as ANQGSEA. The CDR3 sequence is 14 residues long. The CDR3 sequence: CSVLNPGQGYEQYF. DNA of the CDR3: TGCAGCGTTCTCAACCCGGGACAGGGGTACGAGCAGTACTTC.

The chain couples TRBV27 to TRBJ2-1; a possible D gene is TRBD2 (7 bases). Deletions cut 5 bases from V and 8 bases from J, with 13 bases between. This CDR3 is built from 13 residues. Per germline, CDR1 MNHEY and CDR2 SMNVEV (reference sequence). CDR3 DNA sequence: TGTGCCAGCAGTCTCCCGGGGGGCCATGAGCAGTTCTTC. Translated, it gives CASSLPGGHEQFF.

The chain has TRBV7-8 and TRBJ2-4; D not certain. Germline loops: CDR1 SGHVS, CDR2 FQNEAQ. Trimming removed 3 bases from V and 0 bases from J, with 15 bases in between. The CDR3 length is 17 residues. The CDR3 sequence: CASSFGIVPLAKNIQYF. The DNA for the CDR3 is TGTGCCAGCAGCTTCGGAATTGTTCCACTAGCCAAAAACATTCAGTACTTC. The full variable domain, in which reference TRBV7-8 and TRBJ2-4 provide the parts outside the CDR3, is GAGVSQSPRYKVAKRGQDVALRCDPISGHVSLFWYQQALGQGPEFLTYFQNEAQLDKSGLPSDRFFAERPEGSVSTLKIQRTQQEDSAVYLCASSFGIVPLAKNIQYFGAGTRLSVL.

The chain carries TRBV29-1 and TRBJ2-7; weak D call: TRBD2 (6 bases). The CDR3 consists of 13 residues. Deletions cut 5 bases from V and 4 bases from J, with 15 bases between. Germline V lookup: CDR1 SQVTM, CDR2 ANQGSEA. CDR3 amino acids: CSVLTSKGYEQYF. The CDR3 coding sequence is TGCAGCGTTCTGACTAGTAAAGGGTACGAGCAGTACTTC.

The chain uses TRBV14 and TRBJ1-2; D gene unclear. V lost 1 base, J lost 2 bases, and 14 bases lay in between. The CDR3 loop spans 16 amino acids. Germline values: CDR1 SGHDN, CDR2 FVKESK. CDR3 nucleotides: TGTGCCAGCAGCCAAGGATTGGGCGGAATGAACTATGGCTACACCTTC. Residues: CASSQGLGGMNYGYTF.